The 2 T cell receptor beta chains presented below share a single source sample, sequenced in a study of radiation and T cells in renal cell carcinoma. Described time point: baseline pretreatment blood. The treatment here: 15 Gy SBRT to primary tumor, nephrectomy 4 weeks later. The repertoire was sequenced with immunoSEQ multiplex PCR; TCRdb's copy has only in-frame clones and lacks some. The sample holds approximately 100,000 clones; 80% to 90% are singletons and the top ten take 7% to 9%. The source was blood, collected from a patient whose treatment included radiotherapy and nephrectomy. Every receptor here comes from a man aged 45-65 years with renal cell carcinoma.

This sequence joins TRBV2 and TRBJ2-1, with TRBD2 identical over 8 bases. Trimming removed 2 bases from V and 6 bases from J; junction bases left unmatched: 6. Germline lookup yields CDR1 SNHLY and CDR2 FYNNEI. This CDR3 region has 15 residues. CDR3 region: CASSESTSEFNEQFF. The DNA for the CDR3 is TGTGCCAGCAGTGAATCGACTAGCGAGTTCAATGAGCAGTTCTTC.

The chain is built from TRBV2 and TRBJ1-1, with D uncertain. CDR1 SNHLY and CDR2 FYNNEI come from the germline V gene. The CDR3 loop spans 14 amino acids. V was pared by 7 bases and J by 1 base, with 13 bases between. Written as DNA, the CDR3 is TGTGCCAGCACGAGCCGGACTGGGAACACTGAAGCTTTCTTT. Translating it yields CASTSRTGNTEAFF.